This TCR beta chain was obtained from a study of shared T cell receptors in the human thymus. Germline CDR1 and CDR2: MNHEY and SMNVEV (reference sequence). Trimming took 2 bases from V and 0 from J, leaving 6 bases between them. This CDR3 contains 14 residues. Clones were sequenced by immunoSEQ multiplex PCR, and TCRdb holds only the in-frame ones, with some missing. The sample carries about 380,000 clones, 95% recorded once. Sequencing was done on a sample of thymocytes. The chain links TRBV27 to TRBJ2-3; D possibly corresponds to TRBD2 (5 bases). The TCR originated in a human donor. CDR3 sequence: CASSLRTSTDTQYF. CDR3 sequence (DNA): TGTGCCAGCAGTTTAAGGACTAGCACAGATACGCAGTATTTT.